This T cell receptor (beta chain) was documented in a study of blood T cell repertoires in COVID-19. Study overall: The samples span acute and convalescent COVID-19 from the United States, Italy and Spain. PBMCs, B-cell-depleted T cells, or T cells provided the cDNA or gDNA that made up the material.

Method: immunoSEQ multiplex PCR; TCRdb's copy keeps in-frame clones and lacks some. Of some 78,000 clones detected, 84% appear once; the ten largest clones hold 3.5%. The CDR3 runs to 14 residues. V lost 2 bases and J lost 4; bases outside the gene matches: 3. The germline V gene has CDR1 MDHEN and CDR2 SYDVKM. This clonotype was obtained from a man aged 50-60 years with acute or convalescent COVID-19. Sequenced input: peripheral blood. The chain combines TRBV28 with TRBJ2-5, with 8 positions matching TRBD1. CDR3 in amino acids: CASSLGTGRETQYF. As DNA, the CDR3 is TGTGCCAGCAGTTTAGGGACAGGCCGAGAGACCCAGTACTTC.